Listed here are 25 T cell receptor beta chains from one sample, sequenced in a study of blood T cell repertoires in COVID-19. The method was immunoSEQ multiplex PCR; TCRdb's version includes in-frame clones alone and lacks a portion of them. Of around 160,000 clones listed, 65% to 85% were seen once; the top ten hold over 10%. Sequencing was done on a sample of peripheral blood. These receptors all stem from a man between 60 and 75 years old with active or convalescent COVID-19.

The CDR3 is CASSVTGDGANVLTF. In DNA, the CDR3 is TGTGCCAGCAGCGTGACAGGGGATGGGGCCAACGTCCTGACTTTC. The chain has TRBV7-6 and TRBJ2-6; TRBD1 agrees at 8 bases. V lost 5 bases and J lost 3; bases outside the gene matches: 3. Germline assignment: CDR1 SGHVS and CDR2 FNYEAQ. The CDR3 has 15 amino acids.

The rearrangement uses TRBV7-8 and TRBJ2-7; no firm D call. This CDR3 comprises 13 residues. CDR1 is SGHVS and CDR2 is FQNEAQ in the germline V gene. Trimming shortened V by 3 bases and J by 2 bases, and 8 bases separated the two germline ends. This CDR3 is CASSFGRTYEQYF. The DNA of the CDR3 is TGTGCCAGCAGCTTCGGCAGGACCTACGAGCAGTACTTC.

As DNA, the CDR3 is TGTGCCAGCAGTTACGGCGCAGGGGTGGGTTCACCCCTCCACTTT. Translated, it gives CASSYGAGVGSPLHF. This chain connects TRBV6-2 or TRBV6-3 to TRBJ1-6; a possible D gene is TRBD1 (6 bases). Germline V gives CDR1 MNHEY, CDR2 SVGEGT. Trimming took 2 bases from V and 9 from J, leaving 14 bases between them. The CDR3 totals 15 residues.

V and J are TRBV19 and TRBJ1-1; 9 bases agree with TRBD1. Germline CDR1 is LNHDA and CDR2 is SQIVND (reference sequence). The CDR3 extends over 16 amino acids. The V segment lost 4 bases and the J segment 1 base; nucleotides outside the gene matches: 7. CDR3 loop: CASSTRTGAANTEAFF. In nucleotides, the CDR3 is TGTGCCAGTAGTACTAGGACAGGGGCCGCGAACACTGAAGCTTTCTTT.

V usage is TRBV19 and J usage is TRBJ2-1, with 7 bases that match TRBD2. Germline CDR1 LNHDA, CDR2 SQIVND (reference sequence). CDR3 length: 16 amino acids. The V gene end was trimmed by 4 bases and the J gene end by 4 bases; junction bases not matched to a gene: 10. The CDR3 reads CASSNRGRTVYNEQFF. In nucleotides, the CDR3 is TGTGCCAGTAGTAATCGCGGGAGAACCGTATACAATGAGCAGTTCTTC. The full variable domain, its missing parts supplied by reference TRBV19 and TRBJ2-1, is DGGITQSPKYLFRKEGQNVTLSCEQNLNHDAMYWYRQDPGQGLRLIYYSQIVNDFQKGDIAEGYSVSREKKESFPLTVTSAQKNPTAFYLCASSNRGRTVYNEQFFGPGTRLTVL.

The rearrangement links TRBV6-6 to TRBJ1-2; 7 bases are a match to TRBD1. Germline V lookup: CDR1 MNHNY, CDR2 SVGAGI (reference sequence). Germline trimming cut 6 bases from V and 9 bases from J; bases unmatched to any gene: 10. The CDR3 covers 13 residues. CDR3 in DNA: TGTGCCAGCAGCCCCGGACAGGCGGCTCGCTACACCTTC. Its translation is CASSPGQAARYTF.

This clone is a singleton in its sample. This chain links TRBV19 with TRBJ2-1; 8 bases align to TRBD2. Trimming removed 3 bases from V and 3 bases from J; junction bases left unmatched: 4. Germline V gives CDR1 LNHDA, CDR2 SQIVND (reference sequence). CDR3 length: 15 amino acids. The CDR3: CASSIGRGGYNEQFF. In DNA form, the CDR3 reads TGTGCCAGTAGTATCGGGAGGGGAGGCTACAATGAGCAGTTCTTC.

The chain is built from TRBV18 and TRBJ1-2; D call uncertain. V shed 5 bases and J shed 6 bases, with 16 bases lying between them. The CDR3 extends over 14 amino acids. In germline, CDR1 is KGHSH, CDR2 LQKENI. As DNA, the CDR3 is TGTGCCAGCTCAGGAACGACTATGGAGGATGGCTACACCTTC. Its protein product is CASSGTTMEDGYTF. Complete variable domain (other parts from reference TRBV18 and TRBJ1-2): NAGVMQNPRHLVRRRGQEARLRCSPMKGHSHVYWYRQLPEEGLKFMVYLQKENIIDESGMPKERFSAEFPKEGPSILRIQQVVRGDSAAYFCASSGTTMEDGYTFGSGTRLTVV.

The V gene is TRBV9, the J gene TRBJ2-3; 10 positions match TRBD1. The V gene end was trimmed by 2 bases and the J gene end by 4 bases; junction bases not matched to a gene: 4. Looked up from germline, CDR1 is SGDLS and CDR2 is YYNGEE. This CDR3 is 15 amino acids long. The CDR3 bases are TGTGCCAGCAGCGTGGGGACAGGGGAGGCAGATACGCAGTATTTT. Translated: CASSVGTGEADTQYF.

The rearrangement uses TRBV18 and TRBJ2-7; 8 nucleotides match TRBD1. This CDR3 contains 13 residues. V lost 5 bases to trimming and J lost 3 bases; unmatched junction nucleotides: 3. Looked up from germline, CDR1 is KGHSH and CDR2 is LQKENI. Here the CDR3 reads CASSDTGGYEQYF. The CDR3 DNA reads TGTGCCAGCTCAGATACAGGGGGCTACGAGCAGTACTTC.

This clone was recorded a few times. This rearrangement joins TRBV21-1 to TRBJ1-2; no DNA check was done on the table's D call, TRBD1. TRBV21-1 has pseudogene status. The CDR3 is 16 residues long. CDR3 nucleotides: TGTGCCAGCAGCAAACGGGGGACAGACCTTAACTATGGCTACACCTTC. This encodes CASSKRGTDLNYGYTF.

J is TRBJ2-5 and V is TRBV24-1; 9 bases line up with TRBD1. Unmatched junction bases numbered 7, after V lost 4 bases and J lost 5 bases. The CDR3 consists of 15 residues. Germline-derived CDR1 and CDR2 are KGHDR and SFDVKD. The CDR3 DNA sequence: TGTGCCACCAGTGACAACAGGGGGCGCGGGGAGACCCAGTACTTC. This gives the protein CATSDNRGRGETQYF.

The chain uses TRBV5-6 and TRBJ2-7; D is possibly TRBD1 (6 bases). Between the trimmed V and J ends, which lost 3 bases and 4 bases, there was a span of 8 bases. This CDR3 comprises 12 residues. CDR1 is SGHDT and CDR2 is YYEEEE in the germline V gene. CDR3 sequence (DNA): TGTGCCAGCAGCTCACAGGGATACGAGCAGTACTTC. It specifies CASSSQGYEQYF.

V usage is TRBV7-9 and J usage is TRBJ1-1; D is ambiguous. The CDR3 length is 14 residues. In germline, CDR1 is SEHNR, CDR2 FQNEAQ (reference sequence). The ends were cut back, 5 bases at V and 2 bases at J, with 12 bases in the middle. The CDR3 DNA reads as TGTGCCAGCAGCCCCGAGGGCATAAACACTGAAGCTTTCTTT. Translation gives CASSPEGINTEAFF. The full variable domain, in which reference TRBV7-9 and TRBJ1-1 provide the parts outside the CDR3, is DTGVSQNPRHKITKRGQNVTFRCDPISEHNRLYWYRQTLGQGPEFLTYFQNEAQLEKSRLLSDRFSAERPKGSFSTLEIQRTEQGDSAMYLCASSPEGINTEAFFGQGTRLTVV.

This clone occurred a few times. The rearrangement uses TRBV7-2 and TRBJ2-3; 12 nucleotides align to TRBD2. The CDR3 length is 14 residues. V lost 5 bases to trimming and J lost 5 bases; unmatched junction nucleotides: 2. Germline V lookup: CDR1 SGHTA, CDR2 FQGNSA. The CDR3 coding sequence is TGTGCCAGCAGCCCGACTAGCGGGAGAGATACGCAGTATTTT. Its protein product is CASSPTSGRDTQYF. Complete variable domain (other parts from reference TRBV7-2 and TRBJ2-3): GAGVSQSPSNKVTEKGKDVELRCDPISGHTALYWYRQSLGQGLEFLIYFQGNSAPDKSGLPSDRFSAERTGGSVSTLTIQRTQQEDSAVYLCASSPTSGRDTQYFGPGTRLTVL.

The J gene is TRBJ2-7, the V gene TRBV7-9; 8 bases align to TRBD2. J gave up 7 bases and V 5 bases, and 13 bases lay outside the gene matches. This CDR3 is built from 15 residues. Germline values: CDR1 SEHNR, CDR2 FQNEAQ (reference sequence). For the CDR3, the DNA is TGTGCCAGCAGCCCTACGCCAGCGGGAGTGAGGGAGCAGTACTTC. Its protein product is CASSPTPAGVREQYF.

V gene TRBV2 combines with J gene TRBJ2-4, with D unclear. Germline CDR1 is SNHLY and CDR2 is FYNNEI. Trimming stripped 6 bases from V and 0 bases from J, with 9 bases between. The CDR3 runs to 14 residues. The CDR3 region is CASRSDLAKNIQYF. The DNA for the CDR3 is TGTGCCAGCAGGAGCGACCTAGCCAAAAACATTCAGTACTTC.

In its sample, this clone was seen a few times. This chain uses TRBV6-2 or TRBV6-3 with TRBJ2-1; TRBD2 aligns across 9 bases. J gave up 4 bases and V 6 bases, and 7 bases lay outside the gene matches. The CDR3 consists of 15 residues. Germline CDR1 is MNHEY and CDR2 is SVGEGT. CDR3 loop: CASSLSGRGYNEQFF. In DNA, the CDR3 is TGTGCCAGCAGCCTTAGCGGGAGAGGTTACAATGAGCAGTTCTTC.

In this sample, this clone turned up once. Relative to the germline gene, one junction end is altered; a read error may explain this. This sequence joins TRBV4-1 and TRBJ2-7, with TRBD2 as a possible D gene (7 bases). The germline CDR1 and CDR2 sequences are MGHRA and YSYEKL. This CDR3 is built from 19 residues. CDR3 nucleotides: TGCGCCAGCAGCCAAGGGTTCTCAGGAGGGGGGGGGTACTCCTTCGAGCAGTACTTC. The encoded protein is CASSQGFSGGGGYSFEQYF.

The chain couples TRBV6-2 or TRBV6-3 to TRBJ2-1, with 13 bases fitting TRBD2. Germline-derived CDR1 and CDR2 are MNHEY and SVGEGT. V dropped 5 bases and J dropped 12; count of bases not matched to a gene: 7. The CDR3 covers 14 residues. The CDR3 DNA reads as TGTGCCAGCAGTGGACTAGCGGGAGTGTCAGGGCAGTTCTTC. Translated: CASSGLAGVSGQFF.

The chain links TRBV6-1 to TRBJ1-3; no clear D gene. The length of the CDR3 is 17 residues. Germline V gene data show CDR1 as MNHNS and CDR2 as SASEGT. V gave up 3 bases and J gave up 0 bases, with 15 bases separating them. The CDR3 reads CASSDSPRLDSGNTIYF. CDR3 nucleotides: TGTGCCAGCAGTGATTCCCCACGACTGGACTCTGGAAACACCATATATTTT.

This chain uses TRBV7-2 with TRBJ2-5; D possibly corresponds to TRBD2 (6 bases). Trimming stripped 3 bases from V and 2 bases from J, with 10 bases between. The germline V gene has CDR1 SGHTA and CDR2 FQGNSA. This CDR3 is built from 14 residues. CDR3 sequence reads: CASSFASEQETQYF. CDR3 DNA sequence: TGTGCCAGCAGCTTCGCTAGCGAACAAGAGACCCAGTACTTC. The full variable domain, completed using reference TRBV7-2 and TRBJ2-5, is GAGVSQSPSNKVTEKGKDVELRCDPISGHTALYWYRQSLGQGLEFLIYFQGNSAPDKSGLPSDRFSAERTGGSVSTLTIQRTQQEDSAVYLCASSFASEQETQYFGPGTRLLVL.

The V call is TRBV19, the J call TRBJ2-1; 11 bases map to TRBD2. V lost 7 bases and J lost 1; bases outside the gene matches: 3. This CDR3 comprises 15 residues. Germline CDR1 LNHDA, CDR2 SQIVND (reference sequence). This CDR3 reads CASTLAGGSYNEQFF. CDR3 in DNA: TGTGCCAGTACCTTAGCGGGAGGGTCCTACAATGAGCAGTTCTTC.

This sequence joins TRBV6-2 or TRBV6-3 and TRBJ2-7, with 9 bases identical to TRBD2. Germline V gene lookup returns CDR1 MNHEY and CDR2 SVGEGT. V shed 0 bases and J 4 bases; nucleotides not matched to a gene: 4. The CDR3 has 15 residues. CDR3 loop: CASSYSNSGGYEQYF. As DNA, the CDR3 is TGTGCCAGCAGTTACTCGAATAGCGGGGGTTACGAGCAGTACTTC.

The chain couples TRBV28 to TRBJ2-3; possibly TRBD1 for D (6 bases). This CDR3 is built from 15 residues. V lost 7 bases and J 0 bases, leaving 14 bases between the germline ends. Germline values: CDR1 MDHEN, CDR2 SYDVKM. CDR3 nucleotides: TGTGCCAGCATTTCGACAGGCTTAAGCACAGATACGCAGTATTTT. It yields the protein CASISTGLSTDTQYF.